This T cell receptor (beta chain) was obtained from a study of blood T cells in healthy people across ages. With a J-beta primer mix and a sample-barcoded 5' primer, a second PCR ran about 6 to 11 cycles. With 12 random nucleotides, a template-switch adaptor tagged each individual cDNA molecule. TCRdb itself ran the 5' RACE reads through MiXCR, one entry per CDR3 protein. Found here are 630,000 or so distinct CDR3 sequences, about 30% of them singletons; the top ten hold 15% to 18%. This clonotype was observed many times. The antigen remains undetermined. Broader study findings: It was held that diversity estimates obtained from one million T cells represented underestimates.

This clonotype was sampled from a woman aged 80 or over in good health. Sample: blood.

CDR3 in amino acids: CAILIQGTNYGYTF. CDR3 nucleotides: TGTGCCATCCTTATACAGGGTACTAACTATGGCTACACCTTC. The gene calls are TRBV28 and TRBJ1-2; D might be TRBD1 (6 bases). The germline CDR1 and CDR2 sequences are MDHEN and SYDVKM. The V end was cut by 10 bases, the J end by 0 bases, with 15 bases between. This CDR3 is 14 amino acids long.